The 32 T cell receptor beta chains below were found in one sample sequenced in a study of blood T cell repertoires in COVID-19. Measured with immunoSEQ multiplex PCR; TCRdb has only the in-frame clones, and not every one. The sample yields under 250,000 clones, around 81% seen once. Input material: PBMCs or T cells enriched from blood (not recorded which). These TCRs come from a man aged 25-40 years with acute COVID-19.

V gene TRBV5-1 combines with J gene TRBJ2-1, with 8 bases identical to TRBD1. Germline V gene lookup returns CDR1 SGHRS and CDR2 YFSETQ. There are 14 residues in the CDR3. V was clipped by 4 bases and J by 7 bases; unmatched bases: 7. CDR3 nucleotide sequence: TGCGCCAGCAGCCTCGACAGGGGATGGAATGAGCAGTTCTTC. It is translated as CASSLDRGWNEQFF.

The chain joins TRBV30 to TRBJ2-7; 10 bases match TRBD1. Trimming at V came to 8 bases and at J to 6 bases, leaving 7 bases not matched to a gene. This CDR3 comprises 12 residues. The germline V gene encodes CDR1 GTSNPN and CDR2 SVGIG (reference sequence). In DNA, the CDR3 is TGTGCCCGGGGACAGGGGAGTGGCGAGCAGTACTTC. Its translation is CARGQGSGEQYF.

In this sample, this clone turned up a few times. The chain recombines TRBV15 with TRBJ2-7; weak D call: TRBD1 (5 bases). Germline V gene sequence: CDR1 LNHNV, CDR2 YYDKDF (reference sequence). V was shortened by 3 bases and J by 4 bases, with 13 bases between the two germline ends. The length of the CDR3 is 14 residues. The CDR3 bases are TGTGCCACCAGCAGCAGGGCGGATGGGTACGAGCAGTACTTC. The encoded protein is CATSSRADGYEQYF.

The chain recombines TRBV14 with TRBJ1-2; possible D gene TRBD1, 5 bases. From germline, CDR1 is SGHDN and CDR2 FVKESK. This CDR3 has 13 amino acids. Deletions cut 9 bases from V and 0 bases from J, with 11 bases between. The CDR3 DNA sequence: TGTGCCAGGATACCCAGGGCTAACTATGGCTACACCTTC. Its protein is CARIPRANYGYTF. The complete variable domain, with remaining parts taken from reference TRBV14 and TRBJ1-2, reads EAGVTQFPSHSVIEKGQTVTLRCDPISGHDNLYWYRRVMGKEIKFLLHFVKESKQDESGMPNNRFLAERTGGTYSTLKVQPAELEDSGVYFCARIPRANYGYTFGSGTRLTVV.

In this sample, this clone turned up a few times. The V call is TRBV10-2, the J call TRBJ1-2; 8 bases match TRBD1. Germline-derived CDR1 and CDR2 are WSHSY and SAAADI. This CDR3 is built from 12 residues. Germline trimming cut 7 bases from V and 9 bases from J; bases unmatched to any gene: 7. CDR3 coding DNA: TGCGCCAGCACCCAGGGGGCGCTTAGCTACACCTTC. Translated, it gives CASTQGALSYTF.

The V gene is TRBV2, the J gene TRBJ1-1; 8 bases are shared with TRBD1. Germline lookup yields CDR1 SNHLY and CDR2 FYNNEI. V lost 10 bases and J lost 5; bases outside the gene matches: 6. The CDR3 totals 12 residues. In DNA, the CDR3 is TGTGCCATTGACAGGGGTCGGACTGAAGCTTTCTTT. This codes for CAIDRGRTEAFF.

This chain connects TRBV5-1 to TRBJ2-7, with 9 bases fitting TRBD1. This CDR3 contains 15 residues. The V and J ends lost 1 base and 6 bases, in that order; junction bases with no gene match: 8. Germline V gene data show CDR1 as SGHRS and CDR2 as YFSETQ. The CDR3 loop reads CASSLNRDRVSEQYF. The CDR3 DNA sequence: TGCGCCAGCAGCTTGAACCGGGACAGGGTTAGCGAGCAGTACTTC.

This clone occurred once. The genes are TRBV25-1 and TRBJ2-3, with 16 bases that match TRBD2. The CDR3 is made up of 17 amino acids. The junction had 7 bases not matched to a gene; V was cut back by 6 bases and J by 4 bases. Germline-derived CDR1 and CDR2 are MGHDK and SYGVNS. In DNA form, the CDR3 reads TGTGCCAGCAGGGGACTAGCGGGGGGGCCGCGGGCAGATACGCAGTATTTT. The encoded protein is CASRGLAGGPRADTQYF. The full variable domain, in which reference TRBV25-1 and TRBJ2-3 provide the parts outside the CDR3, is EADIYQTPRYLVIGTGKKITLECSQTMGHDKMYWYQQDPGMELHLIHYSYGVNSTEKGDLSSESTVSRIRTEHFPLTLESARPSHTSQYLCASRGLAGGPRADTQYFGPGTRLTVL.

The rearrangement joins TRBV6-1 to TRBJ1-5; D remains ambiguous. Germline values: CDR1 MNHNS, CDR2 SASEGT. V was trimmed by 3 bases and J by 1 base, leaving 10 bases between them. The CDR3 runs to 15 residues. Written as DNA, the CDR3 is TGTGCCAGCAGTGAGGCTGGCCCCAGCAATCAGCCCCAGCATTTT. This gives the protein CASSEAGPSNQPQHF.

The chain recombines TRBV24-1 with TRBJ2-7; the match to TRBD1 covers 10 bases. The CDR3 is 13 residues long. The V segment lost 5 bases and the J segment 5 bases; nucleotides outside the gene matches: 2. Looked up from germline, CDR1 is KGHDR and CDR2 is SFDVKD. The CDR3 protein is CATSGTGGHEQYF. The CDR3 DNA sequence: TGTGCCACCAGTGGGACAGGGGGGCACGAGCAGTACTTC.

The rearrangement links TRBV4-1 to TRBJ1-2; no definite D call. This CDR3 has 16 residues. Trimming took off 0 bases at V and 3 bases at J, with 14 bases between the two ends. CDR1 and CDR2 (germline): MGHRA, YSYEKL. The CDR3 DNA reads TGCGCCAGCAGCCAAGATCTCAGAGGGATGGACTATGGCTACACCTTC. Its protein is CASSQDLRGMDYGYTF.

CDR3 sequence: CASSLVSQGNTGELFF. CDR3 bases: TGTGCCAGCAGCTTGGTTTCTCAGGGGAACACCGGGGAGCTGTTTTTT. The rearrangement joins TRBV5-6 to TRBJ2-2, with a possible D match to TRBD1 (5 bases). V was shortened by 0 bases and J by 1 base, with 10 bases between the two germline ends. The germline V gene has CDR1 SGHDT and CDR2 YYEEEE. This CDR3 is built from 16 residues.

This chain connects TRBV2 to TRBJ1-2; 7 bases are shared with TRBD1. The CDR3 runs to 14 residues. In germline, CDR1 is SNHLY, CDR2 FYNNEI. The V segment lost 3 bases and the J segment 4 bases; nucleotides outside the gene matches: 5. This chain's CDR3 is CASSEETGLYGYTF. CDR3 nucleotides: TGTGCCAGCAGTGAGGAGACAGGGCTCTATGGCTACACCTTC.

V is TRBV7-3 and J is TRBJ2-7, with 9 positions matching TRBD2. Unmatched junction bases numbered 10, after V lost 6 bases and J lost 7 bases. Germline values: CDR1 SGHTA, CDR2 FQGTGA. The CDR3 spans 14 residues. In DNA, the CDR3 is TGTGCCAGCAGTCCGAGTAATAGCGGGGGAGAGCAGTACTTC. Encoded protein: CASSPSNSGGEQYF.

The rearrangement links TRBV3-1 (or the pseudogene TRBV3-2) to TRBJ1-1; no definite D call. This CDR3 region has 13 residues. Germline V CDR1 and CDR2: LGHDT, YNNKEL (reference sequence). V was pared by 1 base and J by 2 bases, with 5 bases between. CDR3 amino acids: CASSQVANTEAFF. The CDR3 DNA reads TGTGCCAGCAGCCAAGTGGCCAACACTGAAGCTTTCTTT.

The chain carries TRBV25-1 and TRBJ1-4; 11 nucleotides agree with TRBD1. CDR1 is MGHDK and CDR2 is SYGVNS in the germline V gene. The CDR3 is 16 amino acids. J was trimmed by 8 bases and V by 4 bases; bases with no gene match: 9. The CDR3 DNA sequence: TGTGCCAGCAGTGCTTACCCGGGACAGGGGGGAGAAAAACTGTTTTTT. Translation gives CASSAYPGQGGEKLFF. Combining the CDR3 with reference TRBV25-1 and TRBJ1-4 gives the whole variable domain EADIYQTPRYLVIGTGKKITLECSQTMGHDKMYWYQQDPGMELHLIHYSYGVNSTEKGDLSSESTVSRIRTEHFPLTLESARPSHTSQYLCASSAYPGQGGEKLFFGSGTQLSVL.

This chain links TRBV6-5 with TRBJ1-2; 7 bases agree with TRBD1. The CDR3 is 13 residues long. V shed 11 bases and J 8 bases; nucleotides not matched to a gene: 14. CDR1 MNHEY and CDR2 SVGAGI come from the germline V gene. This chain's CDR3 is CAARQGAVGGYTF. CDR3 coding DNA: TGTGCCGCTCGACAGGGCGCCGTTGGGGGCTACACCTTC.

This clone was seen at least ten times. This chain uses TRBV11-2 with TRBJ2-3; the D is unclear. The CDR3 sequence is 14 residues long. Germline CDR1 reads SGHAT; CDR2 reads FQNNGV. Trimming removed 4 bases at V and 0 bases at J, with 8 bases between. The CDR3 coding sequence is TGTGCCAGCAGCTCGTTATCGAGCACAGATACGCAGTATTTT. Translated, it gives CASSSLSSTDTQYF. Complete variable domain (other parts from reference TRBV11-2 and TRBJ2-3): EAGVAQSPRYKIIEKRQSVAFWCNPISGHATLYWYQQILGQGPKLLIQFQNNGVVDDSQLPKDRFSAERLKGVDSTLKIQPAKLEDSAVYLCASSSLSSTDTQYFGPGTRLTVL.

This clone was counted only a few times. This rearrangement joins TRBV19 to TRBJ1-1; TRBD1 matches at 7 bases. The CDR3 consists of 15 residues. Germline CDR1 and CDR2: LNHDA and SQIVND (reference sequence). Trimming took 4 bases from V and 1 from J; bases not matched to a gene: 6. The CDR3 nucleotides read TGTGCCAGTAGTACTCAGGGGGGTTGGAACACTGAAGCTTTCTTT. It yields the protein CASSTQGGWNTEAFF.

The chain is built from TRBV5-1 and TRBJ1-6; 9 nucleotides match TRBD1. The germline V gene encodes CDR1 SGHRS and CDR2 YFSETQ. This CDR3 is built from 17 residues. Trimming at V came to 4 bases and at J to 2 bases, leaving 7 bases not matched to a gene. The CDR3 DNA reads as TGCGCCAGCAGCATACATACAGGGGGCGCCTATAATTCACCCCTCCACTTT. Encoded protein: CASSIHTGGAYNSPLHF.

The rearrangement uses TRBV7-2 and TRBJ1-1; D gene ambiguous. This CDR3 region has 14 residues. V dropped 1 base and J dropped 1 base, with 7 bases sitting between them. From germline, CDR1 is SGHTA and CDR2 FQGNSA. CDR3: CASSLDPGNTEAFF. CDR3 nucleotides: TGTGCCAGCAGCTTAGATCCAGGGAACACTGAAGCTTTCTTT.

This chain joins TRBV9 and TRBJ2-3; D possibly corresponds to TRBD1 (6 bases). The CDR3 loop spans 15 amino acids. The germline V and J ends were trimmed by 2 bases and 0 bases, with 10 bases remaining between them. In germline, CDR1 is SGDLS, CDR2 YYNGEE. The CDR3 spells CASSVQQGSTDTQYF. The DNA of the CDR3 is TGTGCCAGCAGCGTTCAACAGGGTAGCACAGATACGCAGTATTTT.

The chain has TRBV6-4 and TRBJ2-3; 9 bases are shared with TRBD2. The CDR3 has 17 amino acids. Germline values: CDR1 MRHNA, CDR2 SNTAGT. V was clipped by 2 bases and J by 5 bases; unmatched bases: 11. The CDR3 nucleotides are TGTGCCAGCAGTGACACCTATGGCGGGGGGGCCCAAGATACGCAGTATTTT. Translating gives CASSDTYGGGAQDTQYF.

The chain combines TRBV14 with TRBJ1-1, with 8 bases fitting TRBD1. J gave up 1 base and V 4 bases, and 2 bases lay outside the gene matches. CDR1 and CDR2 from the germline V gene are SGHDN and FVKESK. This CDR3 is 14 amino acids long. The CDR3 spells CASSRTGWNTEAFF. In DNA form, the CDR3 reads TGTGCCAGCAGCCGGACAGGGTGGAACACTGAAGCTTTCTTT.

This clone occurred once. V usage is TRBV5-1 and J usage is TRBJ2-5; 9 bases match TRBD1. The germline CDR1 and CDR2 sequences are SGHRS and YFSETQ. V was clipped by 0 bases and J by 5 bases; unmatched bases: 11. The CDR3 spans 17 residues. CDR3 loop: CASSLGAGQGIAETQYF. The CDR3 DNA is TGCGCCAGCAGCTTGGGGGCGGGACAGGGAATTGCGGAGACCCAGTACTTC.

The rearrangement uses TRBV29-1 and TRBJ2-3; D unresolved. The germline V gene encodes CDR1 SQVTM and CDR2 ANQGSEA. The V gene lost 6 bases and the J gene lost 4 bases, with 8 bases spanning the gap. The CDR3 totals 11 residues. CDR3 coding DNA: TGCAGCGTGCCAGTCCCAGATACGCAGTATTTT. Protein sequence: CSVPVPDTQYF.

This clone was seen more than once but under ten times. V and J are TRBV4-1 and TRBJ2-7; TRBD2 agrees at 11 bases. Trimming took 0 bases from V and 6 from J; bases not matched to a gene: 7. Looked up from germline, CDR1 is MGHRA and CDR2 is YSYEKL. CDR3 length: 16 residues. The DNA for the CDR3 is TGCGCCAGCAGCCAAGATCGGAGTGGGACTAGCGGCGAGCAGTACTTC. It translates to CASSQDRSGTSGEQYF.

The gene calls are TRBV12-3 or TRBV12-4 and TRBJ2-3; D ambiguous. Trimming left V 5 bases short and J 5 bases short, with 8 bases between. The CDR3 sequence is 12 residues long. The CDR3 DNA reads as TGTGCCAGCAGTCGACTTTTAGATACGCAGTATTTT. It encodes CASSRLLDTQYF.

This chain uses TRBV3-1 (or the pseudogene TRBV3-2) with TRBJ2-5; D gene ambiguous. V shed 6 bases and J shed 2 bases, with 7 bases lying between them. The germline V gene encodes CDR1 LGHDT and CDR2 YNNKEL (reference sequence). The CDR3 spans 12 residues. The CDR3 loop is CASSASQETQYF. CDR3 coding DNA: TGTGCCAGCAGTGCCAGTCAAGAGACCCAGTACTTC.

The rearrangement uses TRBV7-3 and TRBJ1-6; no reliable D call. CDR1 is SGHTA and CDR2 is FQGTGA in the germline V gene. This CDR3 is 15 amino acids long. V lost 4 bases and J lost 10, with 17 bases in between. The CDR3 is CASSSGGPGASPLHF. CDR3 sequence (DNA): TGTGCCAGCAGCTCAGGCGGGCCCGGAGCCTCACCCCTCCACTTT.

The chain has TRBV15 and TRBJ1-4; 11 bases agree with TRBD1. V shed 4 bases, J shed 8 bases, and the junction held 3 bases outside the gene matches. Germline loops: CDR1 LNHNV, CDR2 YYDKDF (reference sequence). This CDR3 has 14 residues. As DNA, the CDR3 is TGTGCCACCAGCACGGACAGGGGGCTCGAAAAACTGTTTTTT. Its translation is CATSTDRGLEKLFF.

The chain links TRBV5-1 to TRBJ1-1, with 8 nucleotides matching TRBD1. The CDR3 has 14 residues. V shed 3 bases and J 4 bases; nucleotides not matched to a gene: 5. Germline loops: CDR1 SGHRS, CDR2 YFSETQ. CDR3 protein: CASSSNTGGTEAFF. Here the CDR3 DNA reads TGCGCCAGCAGCTCCAATACAGGGGGCACTGAAGCTTTCTTT.